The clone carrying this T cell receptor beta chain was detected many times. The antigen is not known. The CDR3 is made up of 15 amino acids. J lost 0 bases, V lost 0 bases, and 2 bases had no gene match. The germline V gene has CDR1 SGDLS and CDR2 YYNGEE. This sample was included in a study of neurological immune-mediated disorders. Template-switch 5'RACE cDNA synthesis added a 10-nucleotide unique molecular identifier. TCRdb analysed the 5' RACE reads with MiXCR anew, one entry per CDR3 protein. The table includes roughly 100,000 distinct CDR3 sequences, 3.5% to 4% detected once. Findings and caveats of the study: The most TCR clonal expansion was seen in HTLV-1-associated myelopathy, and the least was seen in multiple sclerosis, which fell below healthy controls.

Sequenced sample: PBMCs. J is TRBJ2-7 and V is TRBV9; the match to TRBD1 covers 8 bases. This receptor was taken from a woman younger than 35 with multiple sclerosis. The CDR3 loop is CASSVGTGGSYEQYF. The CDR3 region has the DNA TGTGCCAGCAGCGTAGGTACAGGGGGCTCCTACGAGCAGTACTTC.